This TCR beta chain was documented in a study of CD8 T cells in ankylosing spondylitis. This clonotype came up a few times. What it binds is not known. Construction of TCR beta libraries was performed using quantitative 5'-RACE with molecular barcodes. TCRdb fed the 5' RACE reads into MiXCR, producing one record per CDR3 protein. The table lists 380,000 or so distinct CDR3 sequences, 20% of them singletons. Study-wide results and limits: A motif of 8 or 9 highly homologous TCR beta variants was seen as apparently characteristic of ankylosing spondylitis blood. Reportedly, significant enrichment of disease-linked clones occurred in matched ankylosing spondylitis synovial fluid.

With 2 bases removed from V and 0 bases from J, the gap between germline ends came to 8 bases. The CDR3 has 15 amino acids. CDR1 is SGHDT and CDR2 is YYEEEE in the germline V gene. The rearrangement joins TRBV5-6 to TRBJ2-2; no firm D call. Sample: blood, either unsorted or a sorted T cell fraction (not recorded which). The source is a male donor with ankylosing spondylitis or in good health (not recorded which). CDR3 region: CASSFQQPNTGELFF. The CDR3 coding sequence is TGTGCCAGCAGCTTCCAACAACCGAACACCGGGGAGCTGTTTTTT. Supplemented by reference TRBV5-6 and TRBJ2-2, the full variable domain reads DAGVTQSPTHLIKTRGQQVTLRCSPKSGHDTVSWYQQALGQGPQFIFQYYEEEERQRGNFPDRFSGHQFPNYSSELNVNALLLGDSALYLCASSFQQPNTGELFFGEGSRLTVL.